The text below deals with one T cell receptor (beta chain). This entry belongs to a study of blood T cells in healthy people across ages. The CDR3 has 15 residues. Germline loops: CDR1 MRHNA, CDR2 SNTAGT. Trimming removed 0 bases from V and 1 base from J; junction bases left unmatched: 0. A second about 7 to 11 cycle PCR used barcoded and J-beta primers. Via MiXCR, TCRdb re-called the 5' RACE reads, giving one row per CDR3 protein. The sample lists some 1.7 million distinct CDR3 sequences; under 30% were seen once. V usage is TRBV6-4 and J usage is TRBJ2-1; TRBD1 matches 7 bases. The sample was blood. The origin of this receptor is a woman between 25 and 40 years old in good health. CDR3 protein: CASSDSQGSYNEQFF. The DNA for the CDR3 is TGTGCCAGCAGTGACTCACAGGGGTCCTACAATGAGCAGTTCTTC.